The source of this TCR beta chain is a study of blood T cell repertoires in COVID-19 (dated by TCRdb to 2020 to 2021). Describing the broader study: The collaborator samples originated in the United States, Italy and Spain and spanned the acute and convalescent phases of COVID-19. Sample metadata almost always included a de-identified subject ID, COVID-19 status, age in years and sex. HLA class I and class II types, where available, came from metadata supplied by the sample provider rather than from assay-based typing. The repertoires were released in a freely available public database intended as a resource for research on the immune response to SARS-CoV-2. Samples came from the ongoing ImmuneRACE study (first 160 participants) plus 1,254 subjects from 6 global collaborators. The dataset comprised deeply sampled blood TCRbeta repertoires from subjects exposed to, actively infected with, or recovered from COVID-19. The material from the prospective study consisted of cDNA or gDNA derived from T cells, B-cell-depleted T cells, or PBMCs. General findings and caveats noted by the study authors: The amount of clinical and demographic metadata varied by source and participant and was provided uncurated.

Whole blood was collected in K2EDTA tubes by collaborating institutions according to the institutions' own protocols. For TCRbeta analysis, collaborators shipped samples in one of three forms: frozen whole blood, isolated PBMCs, or DNA extracted from either of those sample types. For this clone: Its antigen target is currently unknown. There are no base qualities to consult, and no much larger clone falls within one base.

Including the terminal cysteine and phenylalanine, the CDR3 comprises 15 residues. Here the CDR3 DNA is all that survives: 45 bases in frame from base 1. CDR1 and CDR2, looked up from the germline V gene, are SGHAT and FQNNGV. Trimming removed 4 bases from V and 1 base from J, leaving 11 bases between the germline ends. The immunoSEQ Assay, a bias-controlled multiplex PCR, was used to amplify TCRbeta CDR3 regions from genomic DNA. On the study's bioinformatics: The number of nucleated cells in each sample was estimated from the amplification of reference gene primers within the assay. To quantify the absolute abundance of each unique TCRbeta CDR3 rearrangement, sequence reads were collapsed and filtered. For each sample, productive Simpson clonality was calculated by taking the square root of Simpson's diversity index across productive rearrangements. TCRdb carries this immuneACCESS record with in-frame sequences only. Its versions omit some clonotypes, under half of them owing to an unresolved V gene in the studies checked, with the rest unexplained. V and J calls and clone size follow that table, whereas D and trimming were derived from the DNA. The sample table contains 350,000 or so clones; only one count was recorded for 85% to 90% of them. The ten largest clones represent about 7% of the sample.

Sequenced material: peripheral blood. The receptor's source is a young man with active or convalescent COVID-19. The chain is assembled from TRBV11-2 and TRBJ2-1; a tentative D call is TRBD2 (6 bases match). The DNA reads TGTGCCAGCAGCTCGGGACTCCTATCCTACAATGAGCAGTTCTTC. Its amino acids are CASSSGLLSYNEQFF.